These 14 T cell receptor beta chains originate from one sample sequenced in a study of cytomegalovirus exposure and HLA in healthy donors. This table comes from immunoSEQ multiplex PCR, and its TCRdb copy is limited to in-frame clones, with some not included. The sample consists of 120,000 or so clones, approximately 90% of them appearing once. The sequencing input was PBMCs. The receptors shown here come from a young man in good health and CMV-seronegative.

This clone was found a few times. The V gene is TRBV6-1, the J gene TRBJ2-2; 10 nucleotides line up with TRBD1. With V trimmed by 6 bases and J by 5 bases, 3 bases remained unmatched. Looked up from germline, CDR1 is MNHNS and CDR2 is SASEGT. The CDR3 is 14 residues long. CDR3: CASRRTGGTGELFF. The CDR3 DNA reads as TGTGCCAGCAGGCGGACAGGGGGAACCGGGGAGCTGTTTTTT.

The J gene is TRBJ2-3, the V gene TRBV7-2, with a tentative D call TRBD2 (6 bases). Per the germline V gene, CDR1 is SGHTA and CDR2 is FQGNSA. This CDR3 contains 18 residues. Trimming took off 4 bases at V and 2 bases at J, with 22 bases between the two ends. Here the CDR3 reads CASSSTSGLRGLTDTQYF. The CDR3 nucleotides read TGTGCCAGCAGCTCGACATCTGGACTGCGGGGTCTCACAGATACGCAGTATTTT.

J is TRBJ2-7 and V is TRBV16, with 8 bases that match TRBD1. Germline V CDR1 and CDR2: KGHSY, FQNENV. V lost 4 bases and J lost 3; bases outside the gene matches: 5. CDR3 length: 14 amino acids. The CDR3 region is CASSRRTGSYEQYF. CDR3 coding DNA: TGTGCCAGCAGCCGGAGGACAGGGAGCTACGAGCAGTACTTC.

V is TRBV28 and J is TRBJ2-7; tentatively, D is TRBD2 (6 bases). The CDR3 length is 12 residues. Germline V CDR1 and CDR2: MDHEN, SYDVKM. Deletions cut 6 bases from V and 6 bases from J, with 12 bases between. DNA of the CDR3: TGTGCCAGCAGGCCTGGAGGGCGCGAGCAGTACTTC. Residues: CASRPGGREQYF.

The V and J genes are TRBV5-1 and TRBJ1-3; D unclear. CDR1 is SGHRS and CDR2 is YFSETQ in the germline V gene. Trimming took 1 base from V and 0 from J, leaving 5 bases between them. The CDR3 runs to 14 residues. CDR3 bases: TGCGCCAGCAGCTTGTGGAGCTCTGGAAACACCATATATTTT. Its protein is CASSLWSSGNTIYF.

V gene TRBV30 combines with J gene TRBJ2-2; TRBD2 matches at 8 bases. The CDR3 sequence is 17 residues long. V lost 0 bases, J lost 4 bases, and 10 bases stayed unmatched. The V gene's germline CDR1 is GTSNPN and CDR2 SVGIG (reference sequence). Here the CDR3 reads CAWSVRVTSGPTGELFF. For the CDR3, the DNA is TGTGCCTGGAGTGTACGGGTAACTAGCGGCCCCACCGGGGAGCTGTTTTTT.

This clone was detected only a few times. The genes are TRBV4-3 and TRBJ2-7; D perhaps matches TRBD1 (6 bases). CDR1 and CDR2 from the germline V gene are LGHNA and YSLEER. V lost 2 bases to trimming and J lost 6 bases, with 11 bases between them. The CDR3 runs 13 residues. CDR3 nucleotide sequence: TGCGCCAGCAGCCAATCCAGGGGCAGCGAGCAGTACTTC. Its protein is CASSQSRGSEQYF.

The CDR3 loop reads CASSLAGIEGYTF. Written as DNA, the CDR3 is TGTGCCAGCAGCTTGGCAGGGATCGAGGGCTACACCTTC. The J gene is TRBJ1-2, the V gene TRBV5-6; tentative D call: TRBD1 (5 bases). The germline V and J ends were trimmed by 0 bases and 8 bases, with 11 bases remaining between them. Germline-derived CDR1 and CDR2 are SGHDT and YYEEEE. The CDR3 has 13 amino acids.

This clone was detected a few times. The rearrangement uses TRBV28 and TRBJ2-1; 7 nucleotides agree with TRBD2. The CDR3 spans 14 residues. Germline loops: CDR1 MDHEN, CDR2 SYDVKM. Trimming removed 3 bases from V and 12 bases from J; junction bases left unmatched: 11. The CDR3 reads CASSLGGRAVGQFF. The CDR3 DNA follows: TGTGCCAGCAGTTTGGGGGGGAGGGCGGTCGGGCAGTTCTTC. The entire variable domain, with the rest obtained from reference TRBV28 and TRBJ2-1, is as follows: DVKVTQSSRYLVKRTGEKVFLECVQDMDHENMFWYRQDPGLGLRLIYFSYDVKMKEKGDIPEGYSVSREKKERFSLILESASTNQTSMYLCASSLGGRAVGQFFGPGTRLTVL.

The V call is TRBV9, the J call TRBJ2-3; the D gene is possibly TRBD2 (5 bases). This CDR3 is built from 17 residues. Trimming pared 0 bases from V and 2 bases from J, leaving 16 bases between. Per germline, CDR1 SGDLS and CDR2 YYNGEE. The CDR3 loop reads CASSVEFGIGYTDTQYF. In DNA, the CDR3 is TGTGCCAGCAGCGTAGAATTCGGGATAGGATACACAGATACGCAGTATTTT.

This chain connects TRBV4-1 to TRBJ2-5, with TRBD1 matching over 9 bases. Losses at the gene ends were 4 bases for V and 4 bases for J; bases not matched to a gene: 7. The CDR3 is 15 residues long. The germline V gene encodes CDR1 MGHRA and CDR2 YSYEKL. In DNA form, the CDR3 reads TGCGCCAGCAGCCCGGCCGGACAGGGGCGAGAGACCCAGTACTTC. Residues: CASSPAGQGRETQYF.

This clone has just one count. The chain carries TRBV11-2 and TRBJ2-7; D remains ambiguous. V shed 2 bases and J shed 2 bases, with 13 bases lying between them. The CDR3 covers 15 residues. CDR1 is SGHAT and CDR2 is FQNNGV in the germline V gene. The CDR3 bases are TGTGCCAGCAGCTTACGGTTCAGCGTCACCTACGAGCAGTACTTC. This encodes CASSLRFSVTYEQYF. The complete variable domain, with remaining parts taken from reference TRBV11-2 and TRBJ2-7, reads EAGVAQSPRYKIIEKRQSVAFWCNPISGHATLYWYQQILGQGPKLLIQFQNNGVVDDSQLPKDRFSAERLKGVDSTLKIQPAKLEDSAVYLCASSLRFSVTYEQYFGPGTRLTVT.

CDR3 in DNA: TGCGCCAGCAGCCTCGGGACAGAAACAGATACGCAGTATTTT. Its protein product is CASSLGTETDTQYF. V and J are TRBV5-1 and TRBJ2-3, with 7 positions matching TRBD1. Germline CDR1 SGHRS, CDR2 YFSETQ. CDR3 length equals 14 residues. Trimming cost V 4 bases and J 3 bases; bases outside gene matches: 5.

This chain joins TRBV11-2 and TRBJ2-1; 9 bases are shared with TRBD2. Unmatched junction bases numbered 10, after V lost 6 bases and J lost 7 bases. The CDR3 extends over 15 amino acids. CDR1 and CDR2 (germline): SGHAT, FQNNGV. The CDR3: CASRKSGGGANEQFF. As DNA, the CDR3 is TGTGCCAGCAGGAAGTCTGGCGGGGGGGCGAATGAGCAGTTCTTC.